One sample yielded the 30 T cell receptor beta chains listed below, sequenced in a study of identical twins (dated by TCRdb to the mid-2010s). Library prep was done by 5' RACE. Instrument used: Illumina HiSeq 2000. TCRdb reran the public reads through fastp at Q25 and MiXCR, keeping productive beta chains. Rows with a matching CDR3 protein are joined into one entry that keeps the most common DNA and genes. The sample has roughly 220,000 distinct CDR3 sequences on record, over 5% of them singletons. Roughly 14% of the sample comes from the top ten. The sample was also reused in another study, on T cells expressing NK-cell markers.

Sequenced material: CD8+ T cells sorted from blood. The source of these receptors is a woman aged 18-30 years in good health.

In this sample, this clonotype turned up a few times. The V gene is TRBV7-3, the J gene TRBJ2-1; perhaps TRBD1 as D (5 bases). CDR3 size: 16 residues. V was pared by 2 bases and J by 2 bases, with 13 bases between. Germline CDR1 reads SGHTA; CDR2 reads FQGTGA. The CDR3 here is CASSLSPGNAYNEQFF. CDR3 nucleotide sequence: TGTGCCAGCAGCTTATCCCCAGGGAATGCCTACAATGAGCAGTTCTTC. Filled out from reference TRBV7-3 and TRBJ2-1, the complete variable domain reads GAGVSQTPSNKVTEKGKYVELRCDPISGHTALYWYRQSLGQGPEFLIYFQGTGAADDSGLPNDRFFAVRPEGSVSTLKIQRTERGDSAVYLCASSLSPGNAYNEQFFGPGTRLTVL.

The chain recombines TRBV7-9 with TRBJ2-5, with D unclear. The germline V gene has CDR1 SEHNR and CDR2 FQNEAQ (reference sequence). Trimming took off 1 base at V and 3 bases at J, with 9 bases between the two ends. The CDR3 runs to 14 residues. CDR3 sequence (DNA): TGTGCCAGCAGCTTAGGACCTGAAAAAGAGACCCAGTACTTC. Residues: CASSLGPEKETQYF.

This clonotype was counted at least ten times. The chain joins TRBV9 to TRBJ1-3, with 7 bases fitting TRBD1. The V segment lost 3 bases and the J segment 4 bases; nucleotides outside the gene matches: 7. This CDR3 has 15 amino acids. The germline V gene encodes CDR1 SGDLS and CDR2 YYNGEE. CDR3 DNA sequence: TGTGCCAGCAGCGCCATCACAGGGGCGGGAAACACCATATATTTT. Amino acid sequence: CASSAITGAGNTIYF.

The rearrangement uses TRBV9 and TRBJ2-3, with 12 bases fitting TRBD2. The junction had 13 bases not matched to a gene; V was cut back by 3 bases and J by 2 bases. Germline loops: CDR1 SGDLS, CDR2 YYNGEE. The CDR3 has 19 residues. The CDR3: CASSASQILAGGPTDTQYF. CDR3 nucleotides: TGTGCCAGCAGCGCCTCTCAGATTCTAGCGGGGGGGCCCACAGATACGCAGTATTTT.

This clonotype was recorded a few times. J is TRBJ2-1 and V is TRBV7-9, with no clear D. Germline V gene lookup returns CDR1 SEHNR and CDR2 FQNEAQ (reference sequence). Between the trimmed V and J ends, which lost 0 bases and 9 bases, there was a span of 12 bases. The CDR3 is 14 amino acids. The CDR3 coding sequence is TGTGCCAGCAGCTTAGCGACCTCCCTGGGTGAGCAGTTCTTC. Amino acid sequence: CASSLATSLGEQFF.

The chain employs TRBV3-1 and TRBJ2-7; 10 bases fit TRBD2. Trimming cost V 1 base and J 0 bases; bases outside gene matches: 15. CDR1 is LGHDT and CDR2 is YNNKEL in the germline V gene (reference sequence). This CDR3 has 20 amino acids. In DNA, the CDR3 is TGTGCCAGCAGCCAAGTACGCCACGGTGGTAGCGGGAGGTTCTCCTACGAGCAGTACTTC. Translating gives CASSQVRHGGSGRFSYEQYF.

The chain uses TRBV9 and TRBJ2-2; 7 nucleotides align to TRBD1. CDR1 and CDR2 from the germline V gene are SGDLS and YYNGEE. V dropped 6 bases and J dropped 6; count of bases not matched to a gene: 14. The CDR3 consists of 16 residues. The CDR3 loop is CASTGTANSISGELFF. The CDR3 DNA is TGTGCCAGCACGGGGACAGCGAATAGTATATCCGGGGAGCTGTTTTTT.

This clonotype was seen repeatedly, ten times or more. V gene TRBV7-9 combines with J gene TRBJ1-1, with D unresolved. The CDR3 totals 9 residues. Germline V gives CDR1 SEHNR, CDR2 FQNEAQ (reference sequence). V gave up 7 bases and J gave up 7 bases, with 4 bases separating them. The CDR3 is CASTDEAFF. Here the CDR3 DNA reads TGTGCCAGCACCGATGAAGCTTTCTTT.

V usage is TRBV10-3 and J usage is TRBJ2-7; weak D call: TRBD2 (6 bases). The V and J ends lost 6 bases and 6 bases respectively, with 21 bases between them. This CDR3 spans 15 amino acids. In germline, CDR1 is ENHRY, CDR2 SYGVKD. CDR3 region: CAIRSLRWGVGEQYF. The CDR3 nucleotides read TGTGCCATCAGATCATTGCGTTGGGGGGTTGGCGAGCAGTACTTC.

The chain joins TRBV9 to TRBJ2-3, with TRBD2 identical over 9 bases. The CDR3 length is 16 residues. Per germline, CDR1 SGDLS and CDR2 YYNGEE. Trimming cost V 0 bases and J 5 bases; bases outside gene matches: 7. CDR3 DNA: TGTGCCAGCAGCGTAGCCGCGGGGGGGCCGGGAGATACGCAGTATTTT. Amino acids: CASSVAAGGPGDTQYF.

This clonotype was counted ten times or more. The chain employs TRBV12-3 or TRBV12-4 and TRBJ1-1; D gene ambiguous. V gave up 2 bases and J gave up 1 base, with 8 bases separating them. This CDR3 contains 14 residues. In DNA form, the CDR3 reads TGTGCCAGCAGTTTAACAGATTCGAACACTGAAGCTTTCTTT. This encodes CASSLTDSNTEAFF.

This clonotype was seen a few times. V is TRBV12-3 or TRBV12-4 and J is TRBJ1-1, with 9 positions matching TRBD1. Trimming at V came to 6 bases and at J to 4 bases, leaving 6 bases not matched to a gene. This CDR3 comprises 14 residues. CDR3 protein: CASSFGQGITEAFF. CDR3 sequence (DNA): TGTGCCAGCAGCTTCGGACAGGGGATCACTGAAGCTTTCTTT.

This CDR3 is CASSQEGGRARTGELFF. CDR3 DNA sequence: TGTGCCAGCAGCCAAGAGGGCGGGAGGGCCCGCACCGGGGAGCTGTTTTTT. V is TRBV3-1 and J is TRBJ2-2; 9 bases are shared with TRBD2. J gave up 4 bases and V 0 bases, and 6 bases lay outside the gene matches. CDR1 LGHDT and CDR2 YNNKEL come from the germline V gene (reference sequence). CDR3 length: 17 residues.

The CDR3 reads CASSLVTGPDNEQFF. As DNA, the CDR3 is TGTGCCAGCAGTTTAGTAACGGGCCCGGACAATGAGCAGTTCTTC. The chain links TRBV27 to TRBJ2-1; D gene uncertain. The CDR3 runs to 15 residues. Per germline, CDR1 MNHEY and CDR2 SMNVEV (reference sequence). Trimming took 2 bases from V and 5 from J, leaving 13 bases between them.

This clonotype occurred a few times. The rearrangement uses TRBV3-1 and TRBJ1-6; 7 nucleotides match TRBD1. V was clipped by 10 bases and J by 7 bases; unmatched bases: 13. Germline assignment: CDR1 LGHDT and CDR2 YNNKEL (reference sequence). The CDR3 is 15 amino acids. The CDR3 DNA reads TGTGCCACTTCGCACGGGGGACAGCTCAATTCACCCCTCCACTTT. Protein sequence: CATSHGGQLNSPLHF.

The sample holds a few counts of this clonotype. CDR3 protein: CASSPRQGGETQYF. CDR3 coding DNA: TGTGCCAGCAGCCCTAGGCAGGGTGGGGAGACCCAGTACTTC. The chain is built from TRBV7-8 and TRBJ2-5, with D possibly TRBD1 on 5 matching bases. CDR3 size: 14 residues. The germline V and J ends were trimmed by 5 bases and 5 bases, with 15 bases remaining between them. Germline V lookup: CDR1 SGHVS, CDR2 FQNEAQ.

This clonotype was observed many times. The rearrangement links TRBV9 to TRBJ1-2; no reliable D call. Germline CDR1 and CDR2: SGDLS and YYNGEE. Trimming took 3 bases from V and 7 from J, leaving 4 bases between them. This CDR3 has 10 amino acids. The DNA for the CDR3 is TGTGCCAGCAGCGGACGTGGCTACACCTTC. Its translation is CASSGRGYTF.

This clonotype showed up many times. The V and J genes are TRBV5-5 and TRBJ2-3, with D possibly being TRBD2 (6 bases). Germline CDR1 reads SGHKS; CDR2 reads YYEKEE (reference sequence). Trimming shortened V by 4 bases and J by 2 bases, and 14 bases separated the two germline ends. This CDR3 spans 15 amino acids. CDR3 residues: CASSPDYLYTDTQYF. The CDR3 coding sequence is TGTGCCAGCAGCCCGGACTATCTATACACAGATACGCAGTATTTT.

This clonotype came up a few times. The chain joins TRBV19 to TRBJ1-2; D possibly corresponds to TRBD1 (5 bases). With 10 bases removed from V and 5 bases from J, the gap between germline ends came to 17 bases. CDR1 LNHDA and CDR2 SQIVND come from the germline V gene (reference sequence). The CDR3 covers 13 residues. CDR3 sequence: CATLRGSRYGYTF. The DNA for the CDR3 is TGTGCCACCCTGCGGGGGTCAAGGTATGGCTACACCTTC.

The V and J genes are TRBV9 and TRBJ2-7; D remains unclear. Trimming left V 4 bases short and J 5 bases short, with 10 bases between. CDR3 length equals 12 residues. Germline V gene sequence: CDR1 SGDLS, CDR2 YYNGEE. The CDR3 bases are TGTGCCAGCAGCCCCGATCAGGACGAGCAGTACTTC. Translated: CASSPDQDEQYF.

This chain links TRBV7-9 with TRBJ2-7, with TRBD1 matching 7 bases. Looked up from germline, CDR1 is SEHNR and CDR2 is FQNEAQ (reference sequence). V gave up 0 bases and J gave up 2 bases; unmatched junction bases: 7. This CDR3 region has 16 residues. The CDR3 sequence is CASSLALTGQPYEQYF. CDR3 nucleotides: TGTGCCAGCAGCTTAGCTCTCACGGGACAGCCCTACGAGCAGTACTTC.

This clonotype showed up many times. The gene calls are TRBV14 and TRBJ2-1; D is undetermined. The germline V gene encodes CDR1 SGHDN and CDR2 FVKESK. The CDR3 totals 13 residues. Between the trimmed V and J ends, which lost 4 bases and 10 bases, there was a span of 14 bases. Here the CDR3 DNA reads TGTGCCAGCAGCCCCTCGACCACCAGGGAGCAGTTCTTC. This gives the protein CASSPSTTREQFF. Full variable domain (rest looked up from reference TRBV14 and TRBJ2-1): EAGVTQFPSHSVIEKGQTVTLRCDPISGHDNLYWYRRVMGKEIKFLLHFVKESKQDESGMPNNRFLAERTGGTYSTLKVQPAELEDSGVYFCASSPSTTREQFFGPGTRLTVL.

The V gene is TRBV9, the J gene TRBJ2-1, with 12 positions matching TRBD2. Germline V CDR1 and CDR2: SGDLS, YYNGEE. CDR3 length: 16 residues. V lost 7 bases and J lost 1; bases outside the gene matches: 6. The CDR3 DNA reads as TGTGCCAGCGGACTAGCGGGGATAGGGTCCTACAATGAGCAGTTCTTC. Amino acid sequence: CASGLAGIGSYNEQFF.

Only a few counts were recorded for this clonotype. The CDR3 nucleotides read TGTGCCAGCAGTGAAGAGGGGTATGGCTACACCTTC. Amino acid sequence: CASSEEGYGYTF. This chain connects TRBV2 to TRBJ1-2, with TRBD1 as a possible D gene (5 bases). CDR1 SNHLY and CDR2 FYNNEI come from the germline V gene. The CDR3 loop spans 12 amino acids. The ends were cut back, 1 base at V and 5 bases at J, with 5 bases in the middle.

This clonotype was counted many times. This chain joins TRBV12-3 or TRBV12-4 and TRBJ2-7; 7 positions match TRBD2. The CDR3 has 15 amino acids. Germline trimming cut 6 bases from V and 1 base from J; bases unmatched to any gene: 9. The CDR3 loop reads CASSDPTAGSYEQYF. For the CDR3, the DNA is TGTGCCAGCAGCGACCCGACAGCGGGATCCTACGAGCAGTACTTC.

The gene calls are TRBV4-3 and TRBJ1-1, with D hard to call. Trimming stripped 1 base from V and 2 bases from J, with 11 bases between. This CDR3 has 15 residues. CDR1 and CDR2 from the germline V gene are LGHNA and YSLEER. The CDR3 region is CASSQAGVRNTEAFF. As DNA, the CDR3 is TGCGCCAGCAGCCAAGCCGGAGTCAGAAACACTGAAGCTTTCTTT.

In this sample, this clonotype turned up a few times. The V call is TRBV28, the J call TRBJ2-7; 7 bases match TRBD2. Per the germline V gene, CDR1 is MDHEN and CDR2 is SYDVKM. The CDR3 loop spans 16 amino acids. V was clipped by 5 bases and J by 2 bases; unmatched bases: 12. The CDR3 sequence: CASSPESWAGAYEQYF. The CDR3 DNA reads as TGTGCCAGCAGTCCGGAAAGTTGGGCGGGAGCCTACGAGCAGTACTTC.

This clonotype was seen a handful of times. The chain has TRBV6-2 or TRBV6-3 and TRBJ1-2; the D is unclear. V gave up 2 bases and J gave up 1 base, with 11 bases separating them. The CDR3 runs to 15 residues. Germline-derived CDR1 and CDR2 are MNHEY and SVGEGT. The CDR3 bases are TGTGCCAGCAGTTACGGAGCAGCCCTTAACTATGGCTACACCTTC. The encoded protein is CASSYGAALNYGYTF.

This clonotype was seen a handful of times. The chain recombines TRBV27 with TRBJ1-1; a weak D match, TRBD1 (5 bases). Trimming left V 5 bases short and J 1 base short, with 14 bases between. The CDR3 consists of 15 residues. Germline V lookup: CDR1 MNHEY, CDR2 SMNVEV (reference sequence). The CDR3 loop reads CASSLPGRQNTEAFF. The CDR3 nucleotides are TGTGCCAGCAGTCTACCGGGACGGCAGAACACTGAAGCTTTCTTT.

This clonotype appeared a few times. The chain combines TRBV3-1 with TRBJ2-3; the D gene is possibly TRBD2 (6 bases). The CDR3 is 15 amino acids. V was cut by 4 bases and J by 4 bases, with 15 bases left in between. CDR1 is LGHDT and CDR2 is YNNKEL in the germline V gene (reference sequence). The CDR3 reads CASSRRGLNADTQYF. CDR3 nucleotide sequence: TGTGCCAGCAGCCGTAGGGGACTTAACGCAGATACGCAGTATTTT.